This TCR beta chain was recorded in a study of T cell responses to AZD1222 COVID-19 vaccine. The V gene's germline CDR1 is MGHRA and CDR2 YSYEKL. This CDR3 has 15 amino acids. Deletions cut 0 bases from V and 5 bases from J, with 13 bases between. Some clones are missing from TCRdb's copy, which holds only in-frame ones; the method was immunoSEQ multiplex PCR. This table holds 120,000 to 150,000 clones, around 90% found once. On this clone: Its antigen is unknown.

Study outcomes and limitations: Baseline seropositives among AZD1222 recipients totaled only 5 or 6. White British ancestry dominated among donors, who included more females, and clonal diversity was possibly underestimated. Repertoires in all cases were sampled only once the peak T cell response had passed. Spike-specific TCR breadth rose after two AZD1222 doses, and depth rose as well.

This chain links TRBV4-1 with TRBJ1-1; D may be TRBD1 (5 bases). The starting material was peripheral blood, obtained 28 days after the second dose of the MenACWY control vaccine. This receptor was identified in an adult who received the MenACWY meningococcal vaccine as a control. The CDR3 DNA reads as TGCGCCAGCAGCCAAGATATGAGGGGCGATACTGAAGCTTTCTTT. It is translated as CASSQDMRGDTEAFF.